This T cell receptor (beta chain) was sequenced for a study of cytomegalovirus exposure and HLA in healthy donors (TCRdb year 2017). With regard to the full study: A later analysis indicated that the 110 or so validation repertoires were generated on the platform also employed for the roughly 650 repertoires of the first cohort. The study was designed to test whether signatures of past pathogen exposure could be identified by cataloging public T cell receptors. Besides the first cohort of around 670 subjects, a separate validation cohort made up of 95 to 150 different subjects was used. To predict cytomegalovirus infection status, the study brought together high-throughput TCR immunosequencing, statistical association of individual TCRs with disease status, and machine learning. Study-wide conclusions, independent of this receptor: The classifier was reported to diagnose cytomegalovirus status with high specificity and sensitivity in both the original cohort and the validation cohort. The authors suggested that the approach could potentially be extended to other disease states and immunological phenotypes. Across donors, most TCR sequences were observed very rarely, whereas some public TCRs were present in many individuals. Subsequent analysis determined that TCRs grouped into clusters in the first cohort also showed a tendency toward co-occurrence across the approximately 110 validation repertoires, and 85% to 95% of cluster scores exceeded 0. In vitro tests confirmed that a few of the cytomegalovirus-associated TCR beta chains recognize cytomegalovirus antigens. A later analysis lacked HLA typing for the validation cohort, so it scored co-occurrence in that cohort across all 110 or so repertoires. In the study, 150 to 200 TCR beta chains were listed as associated with cytomegalovirus.

The library was obtained by the immunoSEQ multiplex PCR assay. Concerning the study's data processing: A statistical classification framework was built to diagnose cytomegalovirus status from the catalog of TCR beta chain sequences. What TCRdb holds here is the immuneACCESS table cut down to in-frame rearrangements. Part of the clones is not present; checked against another copy, under half of the missing clones reflect an unresolved V gene, and the others are unexplained. That table is the source of V, J and clone size, and D and trimming were worked out from the DNA. For this sample there are about 150,000 clones; roughly 89% appear just once. Of the sample, over 8.5% falls within the top ten clones. Of note for this clone: This receptor's antigen is unknown. Within one base of it there is no much larger clone, and no base qualities were kept.

The donors belonged to the validation cohort of 90 to 150 subjects, which was separate from the 666-subject first cohort. As encoded in the germline V gene (reference sequence), CDR1 is SEHNR while CDR2 is FQNEAQ. V loses 8 bases of germline sequence and J loses 4 bases, and the interval between the two ends is 26 bases. Its CDR3 holds 17 amino acids, cysteine through phenylalanine. The read is trimmed to its CDR3 DNA, 51 bases read in frame from base 1. Sequenced: PBMCs. The chain is encoded by TRBV7-9 joined to TRBJ2-5, and the D gene may be TRBD1, 6 bases matching. This TCR was sampled from a woman between 18 and 29 years old in good health and CMV-seropositive. The CDR3 is CASSREGVLLTGETQYF. In nucleotides, the sequence is TGTGCCAGCTCACGAGAGGGGGTGTTGTTGACGGGAGAGACCCAGTACTTC. Where the CDR3 stops, the reference TRBV7-9 and TRBJ2-5 genes take over; the full variable domain is DTGVSQNPRHKITKRGQNVTFRCDPISEHNRLYWYRQTLGQGPEFLTYFQNEAQLEKSRLLSDRFSAERPKGSFSTLEIQRTEQGDSAMYLCASSREGVLLTGETQYFGPGTRLLVL.